These 28 T cell receptor beta chains share one sample of origin, sequenced in a study of blood T cells in healthy people across ages. The authors ran a second PCR of roughly 7 to 11 cycles using a sample-barcoded 5' primer and a J-beta primer mix. TCRdb re-analysed the 5' RACE reads in MiXCR, keeping a single row per CDR3 protein. The sample has roughly 1,700,000 distinct CDR3 sequences; 28% are singletons. Specimen: blood. These receptors all come from a woman aged 25 to 39 in good health.

V gene TRBV2 combines with J gene TRBJ2-3; TRBD1 aligns across 10 bases. Trimming at V came to 6 bases and at J to 1 base, leaving 4 bases not matched to a gene. Germline V gene lookup returns CDR1 SNHLY and CDR2 FYNNEI. The CDR3 has 15 amino acids. CDR3 coding DNA: TGTGCCAGCAGGGGACAGGGGACGGGCACAGATACGCAGTATTTT. Translating it yields CASRGQGTGTDTQYF.

Note on this clonotype: The junction and the germline gene differ at one end; a read error may be behind it. This sequence joins TRBV5-1 and TRBJ2-1; 8 bases line up with TRBD2. Germline V gene lookup returns CDR1 SGHRS and CDR2 YFSETQ. CDR3 length equals 18 residues. This CDR3 is CASSLGITSGPPYNEQFF. For the CDR3, the DNA is TGCGCCAGCAGCTTGGGAATTACTAGCGGACCTCCATACAACGAGCAGTTCTTC.

The V and J genes are TRBV20-1 and TRBJ2-7; the D is unclear. The CDR3 runs to 13 residues. V gave up 3 bases and J gave up 0 bases, with 9 bases separating them. CDR1 is DFQATT, CDR2 SNEGSKA, per germline (reference sequence). CDR3 DNA: TGCAGTGCTAGGAATCCGGGCTCCTACGAGCAGTACTTC. It encodes CSARNPGSYEQYF.

The chain joins TRBV5-1 to TRBJ2-3; the D gene is possibly TRBD2 (6 bases). Germline V gene sequence: CDR1 SGHRS, CDR2 YFSETQ. CDR3 length: 16 amino acids. V was trimmed by 2 bases and J by 0 bases, leaving 13 bases between them. In DNA form, the CDR3 reads TGCGCCAGCAGCTTCACGTTAGCGGCAAGCACAGATACGCAGTATTTT. Translation: CASSFTLAASTDTQYF.

The chain carries TRBV29-1 and TRBJ2-7; 9 nucleotides align to TRBD2. This CDR3 comprises 15 residues. Looked up from germline, CDR1 is SQVTM and CDR2 is ANQGSEA. With V trimmed by 4 bases and J by 6 bases, 13 bases remained unmatched. The DNA of the CDR3 is TGCAGCGTTGCAGCGGGAGGCCTGCGGGGGGGCGAGCAGTACTTC. Protein product: CSVAAGGLRGGEQYF.

This clonotype showed up many times. The rearrangement uses TRBV29-1 and TRBJ2-1; D perhaps matches TRBD2 (6 bases). Germline CDR1 is SQVTM and CDR2 is ANQGSEA. This CDR3 comprises 13 residues. Trimming stripped 3 bases from V and 7 bases from J, with 13 bases between. CDR3: CSVDGTGVNEQFF. The CDR3 coding sequence is TGCAGCGTTGATGGAACGGGGGTAAATGAGCAGTTCTTC.

This clonotype was counted at least ten times. V usage is TRBV6-2 or TRBV6-3 and J usage is TRBJ2-4; 7 nucleotides line up with TRBD2. Germline V CDR1 and CDR2: MNHEY, SVGEGT. This CDR3 is 14 amino acids long. The V and J ends lost 5 bases and 5 bases, in that order; junction bases with no gene match: 6. The CDR3 region is CASSRPSGENIQYF. CDR3 sequence (DNA): TGTGCCAGCAGTCGTCCTAGCGGAGAAAACATTCAGTACTTC.

The rearrangement links TRBV18 to TRBJ2-7, with 7 bases fitting TRBD1. Trimming removed 8 bases from V and 4 bases from J; junction bases left unmatched: 8. The CDR3 contains 13 residues. CDR1 is KGHSH and CDR2 is LQKENI in the germline V gene. The chain's CDR3 is CASQGQLLYEQYF. In DNA, the CDR3 is TGTGCCAGCCAGGGACAGTTATTGTACGAGCAGTACTTC.

To note about this clonotype: An end of the junction does not agree with germline; a read error may underlie this. This chain joins TRBV20-1 and TRBJ2-1; 7 bases agree with TRBD1. Germline CDR1 DFQATT, CDR2 SNEGSKA (reference sequence). This CDR3 is built from 14 residues. The CDR3 region is CSARGQISYSEQFF. In DNA form, the CDR3 reads TGCAGTGCTAGGGGACAGATCAGCTACAGTGAGCAGTTCTTC.

The table lists this clonotype with a few counts. V is TRBV20-1 and J is TRBJ1-1, with unresolved D. The CDR3 covers 16 residues. Trimming cost V 3 bases and J 2 bases, with 19 bases left between them. CDR1 DFQATT and CDR2 SNEGSKA come from the germline V gene (reference sequence). The CDR3 bases are TGCAGTGCTAGTCTTTTCGTCGCAGGAGGAAACACTGAAGCTTTCTTT. It translates to CSASLFVAGGNTEAFF.

In its sample, this clonotype was seen a few times. A single base separates this from a much larger clone, so it may be a read error. The chain recombines TRBV29-1 with TRBJ2-4; D may match TRBD1 or TRBD2 (5 bases each). CDR3 length: 14 amino acids. Germline V gene sequence: CDR1 SQVTM, CDR2 ANQGSEA. V was pared by 7 bases and J by 3 bases, with 16 bases between. CDR3 DNA: TGCAGCGGGGGCTCTGGGGGAGTCAAAAACATTCAGTACTTC. Translating it yields CSGGSGGVKNIQYF.

The chain carries TRBV12-3 or TRBV12-4 and TRBJ1-4; possibly TRBD1 for D (5 bases). V was pared by 6 bases and J by 3 bases, with 11 bases between. The length of the CDR3 is 14 residues. CDR3 region: CASRVGQANEKLFF. The CDR3 DNA reads as TGTGCCAGCAGAGTGGGGCAGGCTAATGAAAAACTGTTTTTT.

This rearrangement joins TRBV7-9 to TRBJ1-5; 9 bases are shared with TRBD1. J lost 7 bases, V lost 5 bases, and 6 bases had no gene match. The CDR3 runs 14 residues. CDR1 and CDR2 from the germline V gene are SEHNR and FQNEAQ (reference sequence). The CDR3 protein is CASSRDRVEQPQHF. The CDR3 DNA sequence: TGTGCCAGCAGCCGGGACAGGGTTGAACAGCCCCAGCATTTT.

Many counts were recorded for this clonotype. The chain carries TRBV15 and TRBJ2-1; the match to TRBD2 covers 7 bases. This CDR3 has 13 amino acids. Germline values: CDR1 LNHNV, CDR2 YYDKDF (reference sequence). J lost 6 bases, V lost 3 bases, and 2 bases had no gene match. The CDR3 loop is CATSSRTSNEQFF. CDR3 DNA: TGTGCCACCAGCAGCCGGACTAGCAATGAGCAGTTCTTC.

This clonotype was seen many times. The CDR3 DNA reads as TGTGCCAGCGGTTCCCAAGGGGGAGGCTATGGCTACACCTTC. As protein: CASGSQGGGYGYTF. The chain carries TRBV6-5 and TRBJ1-2, with D tentatively TRBD1 (6 bases). The germline gives CDR1 MNHEY, CDR2 SVGAGI. This CDR3 spans 14 amino acids. The ends were cut back, 8 bases at V and 4 bases at J, with 17 bases in the middle.

As for this clonotype: A single base separates this from a much larger clone, so it may be a read error. This chain links TRBV6-2 or TRBV6-3 with TRBJ2-1, with 7 positions matching TRBD2. J was trimmed by 8 bases and V by 5 bases; bases with no gene match: 15. The CDR3 is 16 residues long. Germline CDR1 is MNHEY and CDR2 is SVGEGT. CDR3 coding DNA: TGTGCCAGCAGTCCCTATGGAGGGAGGGACTTCGATGAGCAGTTCTTC. Its translation is CASSPYGGRDFDEQFF.

The chain combines TRBV29-1 with TRBJ2-2; D is possibly TRBD1 (5 bases). The CDR3 sequence is 15 residues long. Germline CDR1 and CDR2: SQVTM and ANQGSEA. Trimming cost V 0 bases and J 0 bases, with 8 bases left between them. CDR3: CSVEDIGANTGELFF. The CDR3 DNA is TGCAGCGTTGAAGATATAGGGGCGAACACCGGGGAGCTGTTTTTT.

The sample holds a few counts of this clonotype. The chain carries TRBV7-9 and TRBJ2-5; D gene unclear. Germline lookup yields CDR1 SEHNR and CDR2 FQNEAQ (reference sequence). This CDR3 is built from 14 residues. The ends were cut back, 1 base at V and 5 bases at J, with 11 bases in the middle. The CDR3: CASSLVLSRETQYF. DNA of the CDR3: TGTGCCAGCAGCTTAGTACTCAGTCGGGAGACCCAGTACTTC.

The chain carries TRBV10-2 and TRBJ2-1, with D possibly called TRBD1 or TRBD2 (5 bases each). V dropped 6 bases and J dropped 7 bases, with 19 bases sitting between them. The CDR3 spans 15 residues. Germline lookup yields CDR1 WSHSY and CDR2 SAAADI. The chain's CDR3 is CASRAGTTAFNEQFF. The CDR3 DNA sequence: TGCGCCAGCAGGGCCGGGACCACGGCTTTTAATGAGCAGTTCTTC.

This clonotype was counted only a few times. This sequence joins TRBV2 and TRBJ1-2; tentative D call: TRBD1 (6 bases). This CDR3 has 13 residues. Trimming left V 6 bases short and J 8 bases short, with 16 bases between. CDR1 and CDR2 (germline): SNHLY, FYNNEI. The DNA for the CDR3 is TGTGCCAGCAGGAGGGGGACTCGTGCGGGCTACACCTTC. This gives the protein CASRRGTRAGYTF. Based on the CDR3 plus reference TRBV2 and TRBJ1-2, the full variable domain is EPEVTQTPSHQVTQMGQEVILRCVPISNHLYFYWYRQILGQKVEFLVSFYNNEISEKSEIFDDQFSVERPDGSNFTLKIRSTKLEDSAMYFCASRRGTRAGYTFGSGTRLTVV.

In its sample, this clonotype was seen a few times. V gene TRBV18 combines with J gene TRBJ2-1; TRBD2 agrees at 12 bases. The CDR3 has 15 residues. The V gene's germline CDR1 is KGHSH and CDR2 LQKENI. The V and J ends lost 5 bases and 8 bases, in that order; junction bases with no gene match: 7. CDR3 residues: CASSTGLAGADEQFF. The CDR3 DNA follows: TGTGCCAGCTCAACGGGACTAGCGGGCGCCGATGAGCAGTTCTTC. Using reference TRBV18 and TRBJ2-1 for the parts outside the CDR3, the full variable domain is NAGVMQNPRHLVRRRGQEARLRCSPMKGHSHVYWYRQLPEEGLKFMVYLQKENIIDESGMPKERFSAEFPKEGPSILRIQQVVRGDSAAYFCASSTGLAGADEQFFGPGTRLTVL.

Only a few counts were recorded for this clonotype. The chain couples TRBV24-1 to TRBJ2-3; D remains unclear. Germline loops: CDR1 KGHDR, CDR2 SFDVKD. CDR3 length: 14 residues. The V gene lost 1 base and the J gene lost 5 bases, with 9 bases spanning the gap. CDR3 sequence (DNA): TGTGCCACCAGTGATTTTTCGATGCAAGATACGCAGTATTTT. This codes for CATSDFSMQDTQYF.

V is TRBV11-2 and J is TRBJ2-7; TRBD2 matches at 8 bases. The trim removed 5 bases at V and 0 bases at J, leaving 9 bases unmatched. The CDR3 runs 16 residues. Per germline, CDR1 SGHAT and CDR2 FQNNGV. Here the CDR3 reads CASSPVLGTSSYEQYF. The DNA for the CDR3 is TGTGCCAGCAGCCCTGTATTAGGGACTAGCTCCTACGAGCAGTACTTC.

This clonotype was seen a single time. V and J are TRBV15 and TRBJ2-7, with D uncertain. CDR1 and CDR2 from the germline V gene are LNHNV and YYDKDF (reference sequence). Trimming stripped 1 base from V and 6 bases from J, with 10 bases between. The CDR3 is 13 residues long. The CDR3 DNA reads TGTGCCACCAGCAGAGTGGGCGGACGCGAGCAGTACTTC. This encodes CATSRVGGREQYF.

This clonotype was recorded at least ten times. The chain has TRBV5-5 and TRBJ2-7; D perhaps matches TRBD1 (7 bases). The V gene's germline CDR1 is SGHKS and CDR2 YYEKEE (reference sequence). With 5 bases removed from V and 3 bases from J, the gap between germline ends came to 12 bases. CDR3 length equals 13 residues. CDR3 protein: CASSPGGHYEQYF. The CDR3 DNA sequence: TGTGCCAGCAGTCCAGGGGGGCACTACGAGCAGTACTTC.

This clonotype was seen many times. This chain links TRBV4-1 with TRBJ2-7; D remains unclear. This CDR3 is built from 12 residues. V lost 2 bases, J lost 4 bases, and 6 bases lay in between. CDR1 is MGHRA and CDR2 is YSYEKL in the germline V gene. Here the CDR3 DNA reads TGCGCCAGCAGCCAAATGGGTTACGAGCAGTACTTC. Protein: CASSQMGYEQYF.

The CDR3 loop is CASSLMTVSGANVLTF. The CDR3 DNA follows: TGCGCCAGCAGCTTGATGACAGTCTCTGGGGCCAACGTCCTGACTTTC. V usage is TRBV5-1 and J usage is TRBJ2-6; weak D call: TRBD1 (5 bases). This CDR3 contains 16 residues. V lost 1 base and J 0 bases, leaving 8 bases between the germline ends. Germline assignment: CDR1 SGHRS and CDR2 YFSETQ.

This sequence joins TRBV6-1 and TRBJ2-2, with TRBD2 matching over 14 bases. V gave up 8 bases and J gave up 1 base; unmatched junction bases: 6. From germline, CDR1 is MNHNS and CDR2 SASEGT. This CDR3 spans 17 amino acids. This CDR3 is CASARTSGGMNTGELFF. Here the CDR3 DNA reads TGTGCCAGCGCCCGGACTAGCGGGGGGATGAACACCGGGGAGCTGTTTTTT.